Included here is one TCR beta chain sequence, with context. Antigen: not known. This sample is part of a study of T-cell reconstitution after alpha-beta-depleted transplantation in children. Researchers prepared the TCRbeta library using unique molecular identifiers, the study reports. MiXCR, run by TCRdb on the PCR reads, gives a single entry per CDR3 protein. Found here are 800,000 to 1,000,000 distinct CDR3 sequences, about 26% of them singletons; the top ten hold about 28%. The V gene lost 4 bases and the J gene lost 0 bases, with 9 bases spanning the gap. Germline V gene sequence: CDR1 SEHNR, CDR2 FQNEAQ (reference sequence). The CDR3 is 14 amino acids. General study findings and limits: Recipient T cells and thymic progenitors that survived gave rise to the high TCRbeta diversity observed at day 60 in some patients. Newly produced T cells mostly provided counts and TCRbeta diversity after one year, as hyperexpanded clones declined. As was reported, about two months after transplant, alpha-beta T cells came from several hundred expanded graft clones.

This clonotype was sampled from a boy under two years old who had a stem cell transplant for SCID, so the T cells may come from the graft donor. V gene TRBV7-9 combines with J gene TRBJ1-1; D not certain. Source: PBMCs, mostly from graft donor cells, taken 360 days after TCRalphabeta/CD19-depleted stem cell transplant. The chain's CDR3 is CASSSRTVNTEAFF. CDR3 coding DNA: TGTGCCAGCAGCTCTAGGACGGTGAACACTGAAGCTTTCTTT.